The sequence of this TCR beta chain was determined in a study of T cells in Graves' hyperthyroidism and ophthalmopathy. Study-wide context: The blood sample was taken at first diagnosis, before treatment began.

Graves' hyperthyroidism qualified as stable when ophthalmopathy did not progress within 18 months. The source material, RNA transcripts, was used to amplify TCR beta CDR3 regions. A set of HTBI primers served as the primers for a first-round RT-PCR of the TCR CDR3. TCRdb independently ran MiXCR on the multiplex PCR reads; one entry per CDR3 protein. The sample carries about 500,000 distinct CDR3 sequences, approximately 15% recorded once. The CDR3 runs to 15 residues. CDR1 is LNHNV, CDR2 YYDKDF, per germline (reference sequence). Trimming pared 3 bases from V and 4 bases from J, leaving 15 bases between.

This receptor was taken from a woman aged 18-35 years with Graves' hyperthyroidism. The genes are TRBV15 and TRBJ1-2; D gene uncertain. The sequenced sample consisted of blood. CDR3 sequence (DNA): TGTGCCACCAGCAGCCCCGGGTCCTCCCCCTATGGCTACACCTTC. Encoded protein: CATSSPGSSPYGYTF. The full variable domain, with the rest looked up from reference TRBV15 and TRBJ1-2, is DAMVIQNPRYQVTQFGKPVTLSCSQTLNHNVMYWYQQKSSQAPKLLFHYYDKDFNNEADTPDNFQSRRPNTSFCFLDIRSPGLGDTAMYLCATSSPGSSPYGYTFGSGTRLTVV.